The clone carrying this T cell receptor beta chain has at least ten counts. Germline V CDR1 and CDR2: LNHNV, YYDKDF (reference sequence). V was cut by 5 bases and J by 5 bases, with 15 bases left in between. The CDR3 runs to 14 residues. This specimen comes from a study of Graves' ophthalmopathy and Graves' hyperthyroidism. The authors amplified TCR beta CDR3 regions, and they did so from RNA transcripts for repertoire sequencing. HTBI-primed first-round RT-PCR preceded second-round multiplex PCR. One entry per CDR3 protein, called by TCRdb with MiXCR from the multiplex PCR reads. The sample holds 300,000 to 400,000 distinct CDR3 sequences, under 20% seen once.

The receptor's source is an adult man with Graves' ophthalmopathy. The sample taken for sequencing was peripheral blood. The chain combines TRBV15 with TRBJ2-5, with D maybe TRBD2 (5 bases). In nucleotides, the CDR3 is TGTGCCACCAGCTCCCTGGACCCGGGGGAGACCCAGTACTTC. Protein product: CATSSLDPGETQYF.